This T cell receptor beta chain emerged from a study of response to subunit inactivated influenza vaccine. Points from the study as a whole: Few additional T cells are recruited per seasonal influenza vaccination, authors suggested.

TCRdb recomputed calls from the RT-PCR reads with MiXCR, one row per CDR3 protein. The sample comprises about 190,000 distinct CDR3 sequences, roughly an eighth of which are singletons, and roughly 25% rests with the top ten. Germline lookup yields CDR1 LGHDT and CDR2 YNNKEL (reference sequence). The CDR3 length is 12 residues. The ends were cut back, 1 base at V and 2 bases at J, with 3 bases in the middle. This clonotype was seen at least ten times. Its target is not known. The sample consisted of CD8+ T cells sorted from PBMCs, taken about 5 days after vaccination. The sequence came from a man in his forties or fifties who received an inactivated influenza vaccine. The genes are TRBV3-1 and TRBJ2-7, with no clear D. CDR3: CASSQGPYEQYF. The CDR3 DNA reads as TGTGCCAGCAGCCAAGGGCCCTACGAGCAGTACTTC.